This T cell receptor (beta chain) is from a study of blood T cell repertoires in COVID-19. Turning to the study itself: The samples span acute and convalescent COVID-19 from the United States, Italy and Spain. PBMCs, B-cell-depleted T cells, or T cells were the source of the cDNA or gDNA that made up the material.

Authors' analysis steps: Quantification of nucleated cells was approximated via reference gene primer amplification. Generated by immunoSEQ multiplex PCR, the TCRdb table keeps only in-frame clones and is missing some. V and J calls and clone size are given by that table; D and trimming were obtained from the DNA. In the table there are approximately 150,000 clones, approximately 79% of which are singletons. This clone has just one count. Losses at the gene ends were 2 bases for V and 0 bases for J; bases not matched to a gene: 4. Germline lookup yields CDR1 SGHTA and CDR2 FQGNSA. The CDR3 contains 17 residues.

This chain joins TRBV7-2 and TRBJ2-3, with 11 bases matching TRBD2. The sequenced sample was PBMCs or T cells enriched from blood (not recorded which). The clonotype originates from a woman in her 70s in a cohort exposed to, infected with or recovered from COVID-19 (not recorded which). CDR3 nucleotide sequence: TGTGCCAGCAGCTTATCTTGGACTAGCGGGAGCACAGATACGCAGTATTTT. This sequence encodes CASSLSWTSGSTDTQYF.